Listed below are T cell receptor beta chains from one sample, sequenced in a study of blood T cells in healthy people across ages. A single record per CDR3 protein comes from TCRdb applying MiXCR to the 5' RACE reads. The table records some 1.7 million distinct CDR3 sequences, 25% to 30% of them present only once. The sequenced material came from blood. Receptors originate from a woman under 40 in good health. Both conserved end residues are part of each CDR3. D genes are given only for firm matches. Expanded clones get a size class; other rows say once, few or many, or leave the size out.

D gene: TRBD2
J gene: TRBJ2-2
V gene: TRBV9
clone size: -
CDR3 protein: CASRGRDGTGELFF
CDR3 DNA: TGTGCCAGCAGAGGGAGGGATGGCACCGGGGAGCTGTTTTTT

D gene: -
J gene: TRBJ1-2
V gene: TRBV7-9
clone size: -
CDR3 protein: CASSLSGEHYGYTF
CDR3 DNA: TGTGCCAGCAGCTTGAGTGGGGAGCACTATGGCTACACCTTC

D gene: -
J gene: TRBJ2-3
V gene: TRBV24-1
clone size: -
CDR3 protein: CATSDREAGVTDTQYF
CDR3 DNA: TGTGCCACCAGTGACAGAGAGGCAGGGGTCACAGATACGCAGTATTTT

D gene: -
J gene: TRBJ1-2
V gene: TRBV6-6
clone size: -
CDR3 protein: CASRTASAGYTF
CDR3 DNA: TGTGCCAGCAGGACGGCATCTGCGGGCTACACCTTC

D gene: -
J gene: TRBJ2-7
V gene: TRBV12-3/TRBV12-4
clone size: -
CDR3 protein: CASSLPGPRSSYEQYF
CDR3 DNA: TGTGCCAGCAGTTTACCGGGACCGCGAAGCTCCTACGAGCAGTACTTC

D gene: TRBD1
J gene: TRBJ2-7
V gene: TRBV29-1
clone size: -
CDR3 protein: CSVQGARSNEQYF
CDR3 DNA: TGCAGCGTTCAGGGGGCGAGGTCTAACGAGCAGTACTTC

D gene: -
J gene: TRBJ1-2
V gene: TRBV4-1
clone size: -
CDR3 protein: CASSQGAERRRGYTF
CDR3 DNA: TGCGCCAGCAGCCAAGGAGCGGAACGGCGACGTGGCTACACCTTC

D gene: -
J gene: TRBJ2-7
V gene: TRBV9
clone size: -
CDR3 protein: CTSSVSLRDSRYEQYF
CDR3 DNA: TGTACCAGCAGCGTCTCCCTCCGGGACTCTCGTTACGAGCAGTACTTC

D gene: TRBD1
J gene: TRBJ1-1
V gene: TRBV5-5
clone size: -
CDR3 protein: CASSLIRHRGNTEAFF
CDR3 DNA: TGTGCCAGCAGCTTGATCAGGCACAGGGGGAACACTGAAGCTTTCTTT

D gene: TRBD1
J gene: TRBJ1-1
V gene: TRBV2
clone size: -
CDR3 protein: CASVGQGNTEAFF
CDR3 DNA: TGTGCCAGCGTCGGACAGGGGAACACTGAAGCTTTCTTT

D gene: TRBD2
J gene: TRBJ2-1
V gene: TRBV9
clone size: -
CDR3 protein: CASSGLAGGTTDEQFF
CDR3 DNA: TGTGCCAGCAGCGGACTAGCGGGGGGTACCACCGATGAGCAGTTCTTC

D gene: -
J gene: TRBJ1-1
V gene: TRBV20-1
clone size: -
CDR3 protein: CSARGLGGDTEAFF
CDR3 DNA: TGCAGTGCTAGGGGCTTGGGGGGGGATACTGAAGCTTTCTTT

D gene: -
J gene: TRBJ2-3
V gene: TRBV5-1
clone size: -
CDR3 protein: CASSSPGSRTDTQYF
CDR3 DNA: TGCGCCAGCAGCTCCCCCGGGTCTCGCACAGATACGCAGTATTTT

D gene: TRBD1
J gene: TRBJ2-6
V gene: TRBV7-7
clone size: many
CDR3 protein: CASSPGTGFSGANVLTF
CDR3 DNA: TGTGCCAGCAGCCCCGGGACAGGGTTCTCTGGGGCCAACGTCCTGACTTTC

D gene: -
J gene: TRBJ1-1
V gene: TRBV15
clone size: -
CDR3 protein: CATSRRSDTEAFF
CDR3 DNA: TGTGCCACCAGCAGACGGTCGGACACTGAAGCTTTCTTT

D gene: -
J gene: TRBJ2-1
V gene: TRBV28
clone size: -
CDR3 protein: CASRQSGGPNNEQFF
CDR3 DNA: TGTGCCAGCAGACAGAGTGGGGGGCCTAACAATGAGCAGTTCTTC

D gene: TRBD2
J gene: TRBJ2-1
V gene: TRBV20-1
clone size: few
CDR3 protein: CSARDPIRAGEDNEQFF
CDR3 DNA: TGCAGTGCTAGAGATCCAATCCGGGCGGGGGAGGATAATGAGCAGTTCTTC

D gene: -
J gene: TRBJ1-1
V gene: TRBV10-2
clone size: few
CDR3 protein: CASSDQGRFAFF
CDR3 DNA: TGCGCCAGCAGTGACCAGGGAAGATTCGCTTTCTTT

D gene: -
J gene: TRBJ2-1
V gene: TRBV20-1
clone size: -
CDR3 protein: CSARSVGDPYNEQFF
CDR3 DNA: TGCAGTGCTAGGTCCGTGGGAGACCCCTACAATGAGCAGTTCTTC

D gene: -
J gene: TRBJ2-2
V gene: TRBV12-3/TRBV12-4
clone size: few
CDR3 protein: CASSRGTTGELFF
CDR3 DNA: TGTGCCAGCAGTAGAGGGACGACCGGGGAGCTGTTTTTT

D gene: TRBD1
J gene: TRBJ2-2
V gene: TRBV7-2
clone size: -
CDR3 protein: CAGSLATGLSGELFF
CDR3 DNA: TGTGCCGGCAGCTTAGCGACAGGGTTGAGCGGGGAGCTGTTTTTT

D gene: -
J gene: TRBJ2-5
V gene: TRBV7-9
clone size: many
CDR3 protein: CASSLLPGLETQYF
CDR3 DNA: TGTGCCAGCAGCTTACTACCAGGGTTAGAGACCCAGTACTTC

D gene: TRBD2
J gene: TRBJ2-5
V gene: TRBV29-1
clone size: few
CDR3 protein: CSVEKLAGADETQYF
CDR3 DNA: TGCAGCGTTGAAAAACTAGCGGGGGCGGACGAGACCCAGTACTTC

D gene: -
J gene: TRBJ1-1
V gene: TRBV20-1
clone size: -
CDR3 protein: CSASLQGRVTEAFF
CDR3 DNA: TGCAGTGCTTCCCTGCAGGGACGAGTCACTGAAGCTTTCTTT

D gene: -
J gene: TRBJ1-1
V gene: TRBV25-1
clone size: few
CDR3 protein: CARAKTRGLSTEAFF
CDR3 DNA: TGTGCCAGGGCGAAGACCCGGGGGTTGAGCACTGAAGCTTTCTTT

D gene: TRBD2
J gene: TRBJ2-7
V gene: TRBV6-2/TRBV6-3
clone size: many
CDR3 protein: CASSYEASGSPEQYF
CDR3 DNA: TGTGCCAGCAGCTACGAGGCTAGCGGGAGTCCCGAGCAGTACTTC

D gene: -
J gene: TRBJ2-1
V gene: TRBV12-3/TRBV12-4
clone size: -
CDR3 protein: CASSYQTAKEQFF
CDR3 DNA: TGTGCCAGCAGCTATCAGACTGCCAAGGAGCAGTTCTTC

D gene: TRBD1
J gene: TRBJ1-4
V gene: TRBV5-1
clone size: -
CDR3 protein: CASSGAGQGGEKLFF
CDR3 DNA: TGCGCCAGCAGCGGCGCGGGACAGGGTGGTGAAAAACTGTTTTTT

D gene: -
J gene: TRBJ2-7
V gene: TRBV6-2/TRBV6-3
clone size: -
CDR3 protein: CASSKTRDGQYF
CDR3 DNA: TGTGCCAGCAGTAAGACACGGGATGGGCAGTACTTC

D gene: TRBD1
J gene: TRBJ2-3
V gene: TRBV28
clone size: -
CDR3 protein: CASSFRGDRVGRGTQYF
CDR3 DNA: TGTGCCAGCAGTTTTAGAGGGGACAGGGTCGGTCGGGGTACGCAGTATTTT

D gene: TRBD2
J gene: TRBJ2-1
V gene: TRBV7-6
clone size: few
CDR3 protein: CASSPPLREWFLRAIEQFF
CDR3 DNA: TGTGCCAGCAGCCCTCCTTTGCGGGAGTGGTTCCTCCGGGCGATCGAGCAGTTCTTC

D gene: -
J gene: TRBJ1-5
V gene: TRBV12-3/TRBV12-4
clone size: few
CDR3 protein: CASSLVAGRSQPQHF
CDR3 DNA: TGTGCCAGCAGTTTAGTGGCAGGGCGTAGTCAGCCCCAGCATTTT

D gene: -
J gene: TRBJ1-2
V gene: TRBV6-5
clone size: -
CDR3 protein: CASSYGVDGRYGYTF
CDR3 DNA: TGTGCCAGCAGTTACGGGGTGGACGGACGCTATGGCTACACCTTC

D gene: TRBD1
J gene: TRBJ2-6
V gene: TRBV7-3
clone size: many
CDR3 protein: CASSPTGGAGANVLTF
CDR3 DNA: TGTGCCAGCAGCCCGACAGGGGGGGCTGGGGCCAACGTCCTGACTTTC

D gene: TRBD1
J gene: TRBJ1-2
V gene: TRBV6-6
clone size: -
CDR3 protein: CASETGGGNGYTF
CDR3 DNA: TGTGCCAGCGAGACAGGGGGAGGAAATGGCTACACCTTC

D gene: -
J gene: TRBJ2-1
V gene: TRBV24-1
clone size: -
CDR3 protein: CATSDWKDNEQFF
CDR3 DNA: TGTGCCACCAGTGATTGGAAAGACAATGAGCAGTTCTTC

D gene: TRBD1
J gene: TRBJ2-1
V gene: TRBV10-2
clone size: few
CDR3 protein: CASRATGQGAQAKQFF
CDR3 DNA: TGCGCCAGCAGGGCCACAGGACAGGGGGCGCAGGCCAAGCAGTTCTTC

D gene: TRBD2
J gene: TRBJ2-7
V gene: TRBV10-3
clone size: many
CDR3 protein: CAISESERGDEQYF
CDR3 DNA: TGTGCCATCAGTGAGTCTGAGCGGGGGGACGAGCAGTACTTC

D gene: TRBD1
J gene: TRBJ1-2
V gene: TRBV2
clone size: few
CDR3 protein: CASTGGNRGYGYTF
CDR3 DNA: TGTGCCAGCACTGGAGGGAACAGGGGCTATGGCTACACCTTC

D gene: TRBD2
J gene: TRBJ2-4
V gene: TRBV20-1
clone size: many
CDR3 protein: CSARRTSGRWDIQYF
CDR3 DNA: TGCAGTGCTAGAAGGACTAGCGGGAGATGGGACATTCAGTACTTC